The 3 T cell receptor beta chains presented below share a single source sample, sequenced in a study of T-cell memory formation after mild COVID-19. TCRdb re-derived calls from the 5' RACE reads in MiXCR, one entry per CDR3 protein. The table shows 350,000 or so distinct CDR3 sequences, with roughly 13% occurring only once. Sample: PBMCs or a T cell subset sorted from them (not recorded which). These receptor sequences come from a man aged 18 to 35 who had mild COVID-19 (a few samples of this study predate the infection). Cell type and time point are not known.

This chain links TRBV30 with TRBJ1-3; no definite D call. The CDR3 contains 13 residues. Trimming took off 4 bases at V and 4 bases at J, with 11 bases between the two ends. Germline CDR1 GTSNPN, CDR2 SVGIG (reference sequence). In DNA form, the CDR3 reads TGTGCCTGGACCGTACGATCCGGAAACACCATATATTTT. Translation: CAWTVRSGNTIYF.

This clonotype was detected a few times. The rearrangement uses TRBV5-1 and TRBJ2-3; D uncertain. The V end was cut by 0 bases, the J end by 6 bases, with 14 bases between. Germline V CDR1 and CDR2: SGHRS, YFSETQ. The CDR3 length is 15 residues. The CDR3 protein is CASSLASVLRDTQYF. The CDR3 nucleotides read TGCGCCAGCAGCTTGGCCTCCGTCCTGCGGGATACGCAGTATTTT.

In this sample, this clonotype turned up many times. CDR3 amino acids: CASSFTGGTEAFF. CDR3 DNA: TGTGCCAGCAGTTTTACAGGGGGCACTGAAGCTTTCTTT. This chain uses TRBV27 with TRBJ1-1, with 8 positions matching TRBD1. CDR1 MNHEY and CDR2 SMNVEV come from the germline V gene (reference sequence). The ends lost 3 bases at V and 4 bases at J; junction bases unmatched: 1. The CDR3 runs to 13 residues.